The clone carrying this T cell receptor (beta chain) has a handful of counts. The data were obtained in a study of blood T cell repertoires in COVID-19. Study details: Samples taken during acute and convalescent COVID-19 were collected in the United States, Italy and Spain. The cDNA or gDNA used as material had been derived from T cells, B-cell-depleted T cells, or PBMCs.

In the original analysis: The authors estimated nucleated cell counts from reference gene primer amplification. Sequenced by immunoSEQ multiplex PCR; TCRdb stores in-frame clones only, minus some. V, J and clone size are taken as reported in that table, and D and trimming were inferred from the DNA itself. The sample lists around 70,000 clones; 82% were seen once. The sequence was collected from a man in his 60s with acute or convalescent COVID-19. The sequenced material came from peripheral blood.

The CDR3 DNA reads TGTGCCACCGGGGACACCTCCTACAATGAGCAGTTCTTC. Its translation is CATGDTSYNEQFF. V is TRBV19 and J is TRBJ2-1; possible D gene TRBD1, 6 bases. The CDR3 has 13 amino acids. Per the germline V gene, CDR1 is LNHDA and CDR2 is SQIVND (reference sequence). With 10 bases removed from V and 0 bases from J, the gap between germline ends came to 10 bases.